In its sample, the clone carrying this TCR beta chain was seen many times. MiXCR, applied by TCRdb to the 5' RACE reads, yields one record per CDR3 protein. The profile covers roughly 340,000 distinct CDR3 sequences, with roughly 4% appearing a single time and 20% to 25% taken by the ten largest. The sample comes from a study of T cells after yellow fever vaccination. Trimming cost V 1 base and J 7 bases, with 15 bases left between them. This CDR3 has 15 amino acids. CDR1 is SGHRS, CDR2 YFSETQ, per germline. Here the sequenced sample was PBMCs, taken 5 days after the yellow fever booster vaccination. This clonotype was sampled from a man aged 18-30 years who received the YFV17D yellow fever vaccine. The chain employs TRBV5-1 and TRBJ2-4; D may be TRBD2 (7 bases). As DNA, the CDR3 is TGCGCCAGCAGCTTGAGCCCCGAGGGGGGGAACATTCAGTACTTC. It yields the protein CASSLSPEGGNIQYF. Looking up the rest from reference TRBV5-1 and TRBJ2-4 gives the full variable domain: KAGVTQTPRYLIKTRGQQVTLSCSPISGHRSVSWYQQTPGQGLQFLFEYFSETQRNKGNFPGRFSGRQFSNSRSEMNVSTLELGDSALYLCASSLSPEGGNIQYFGAGTRLSVL.